The T cell receptor beta chain described here comes from a study of T cells after yellow fever vaccination. Template switching by 5'RACE produced TCR cDNA, adding a universal primer site and UMIs. MiXCR, run by TCRdb on the 5' RACE reads, gives a single entry per CDR3 protein. The profile shows about 320,000 distinct CDR3 sequences, around 7% of them singletons. Germline V CDR1 and CDR2: SGHRS, YFSETQ. V was trimmed by 3 bases and J by 3 bases, leaving 11 bases between them. This CDR3 comprises 14 residues. Sequences were derived from PBMCs, sampled roughly 46 days after the first yellow fever vaccination. This receptor was obtained from a man younger than 35 who received the YFV17D yellow fever vaccine. This chain links TRBV5-1 with TRBJ2-3; D not resolved. The CDR3 bases are TGCGCCAGCAGCTCGGAACCCTTTACAGATACGCAGTATTTT. It translates to CASSSEPFTDTQYF.